The clone carrying this T cell receptor beta chain was found a few times. Its target is not known. The germline V gene encodes CDR1 LNHDA and CDR2 SQIVND (reference sequence). Between the trimmed V and J ends, which lost 1 base and 5 bases, there was a span of 11 bases. CDR3 length: 14 residues. Reverse transcribing all isolated RNA meant expressed TCRB transcripts were sequenced. The repertoire was sequenced with immunoSEQ multiplex PCR; TCRdb's copy has only in-frame clones and lacks some. The sample holds 600,000 or so clones, 11% to 15% seen once. The data stem from a study of beta chain features in type 1 diabetes. General study findings and limits: The study found moderately but significantly shorter TCRB CDR3s in all four CD4+ subsets of Type 1 diabetes patients.

Material for sequencing was naive CD4+ T cells from blood. This chain joins TRBV19 and TRBJ2-5; a possible D gene is TRBD2 (6 bases). This sequence originates from a man aged 18 to 29 with type 1 diabetes. This chain's CDR3 is CASSIALRGETQYF. The CDR3 nucleotides are TGTGCCAGTAGTATAGCCCTACGGGGGGAGACCCAGTACTTC.